Below, one T cell receptor (beta chain) is given with its context. Symptom resolution, clearance, or two negative PCRs marked the recovered donors of Cohort 3. These data originate in a study of blood T cell repertoires in COVID-19. Study overall: The United States, Italy and Spain provided the acute and convalescent COVID-19 samples.

V shed 7 bases, J shed 4 bases, and the junction held 15 bases outside the gene matches. The CDR3 spans 18 residues. CDR1 is MDHEN, CDR2 SYDVKM, per germline. In the study's own analysis: Amplifying reference gene primers gave estimates of nucleated cell counts. Measured with immunoSEQ multiplex PCR; TCRdb has only the in-frame clones, and not every one. V, J and clone size reflect that table, while D and trimming were determined from the DNA. Found here are a few hundred thousand clones, roughly 85% of them singletons; the top ten hold approximately 19%. The origin of this receptor is a man aged 35-49 years who had recovered from COVID-19. V usage is TRBV28 and J usage is TRBJ2-1; 11 nucleotides match TRBD2. Sequences were obtained from PBMCs or T cells enriched from blood (not recorded which). This CDR3 reads CASIGTGLAALKYNEQFF. The CDR3 DNA reads TGTGCCAGCATTGGAACGGGACTAGCGGCACTTAAATACAATGAGCAGTTCTTC. Full variable domain (outside the CDR3, taken from reference TRBV28 and TRBJ2-1): DVKVTQSSRYLVKRTGEKVFLECVQDMDHENMFWYRQDPGLGLRLIYFSYDVKMKEKGDIPEGYSVSREKKERFSLILESASTNQTSMYLCASIGTGLAALKYNEQFFGPGTRLTVL.